Below are 29 T cell receptor beta chains sequenced from a single sample in a study of cytomegalovirus exposure and HLA in healthy donors. The study ran its PCR with 60 Vbeta and 13 Jbeta primers. Sequenced by immunoSEQ multiplex PCR; TCRdb stores in-frame clones only, minus some. The table records about 140,000 clones, under 85% of them present only once. The specimen sequenced was PBMCs. The receptors come from a man in his late teens or twenties in good health and CMV-seronegative.

This clone was counted a few times. The CDR3 reads CSVGRGYLEAFF. DNA for the CDR3: TGCAGCGTTGGCAGGGGGTATTTGGAAGCTTTCTTT. The rearrangement joins TRBV29-1 to TRBJ1-1; 7 nucleotides line up with TRBD1. Germline trimming cut 4 bases from V and 8 bases from J; bases unmatched to any gene: 7. CDR3 length: 12 residues. Germline CDR1 is SQVTM and CDR2 is ANQGSEA. The whole variable domain, remainder taken from reference TRBV29-1 and TRBJ1-1, is SAVISQKPSRDICQRGTSLTIQCQVDSQVTMMFWYRQQPGQSLTLIATANQGSEATYESGFVIDKFPISRPNLTFSTLTVSNMSPEDSSIYLCSVGRGYLEAFFGQGTRLTVV.

V and J are TRBV29-1 and TRBJ2-2; TRBD1 matches at 9 bases. Trimming at V came to 4 bases and at J to 4 bases, leaving 4 bases not matched to a gene. CDR3 size: 14 residues. Looked up from germline, CDR1 is SQVTM and CDR2 is ANQGSEA. The CDR3 loop is CSVGDRDFTGELFF. CDR3 sequence (DNA): TGCAGCGTTGGGGACAGGGACTTCACCGGGGAGCTGTTTTTT.

The CDR3, as DNA: TGTGCCAGCAGCACCGAGCGGGGGGGAATAACCTACAATGAGCAGTTCTTC. Translating it yields CASSTERGGITYNEQFF. The chain is built from TRBV27 and TRBJ2-1; 10 nucleotides line up with TRBD2. V lost 6 bases, J lost 2 bases, and 10 bases stayed unmatched. Germline V gives CDR1 MNHEY, CDR2 SMNVEV (reference sequence). CDR3 length: 17 residues.

The chain is built from TRBV6-5 and TRBJ1-2; D remains unclear. Germline V gene lookup returns CDR1 MNHEY and CDR2 SVGAGI. The germline V and J ends were trimmed by 0 bases and 4 bases, with 9 bases remaining between them. This CDR3 has 14 residues. The CDR3 sequence is CASSYSGEPYGYTF. CDR3 DNA: TGTGCCAGCAGTTACTCTGGGGAGCCCTATGGCTACACCTTC.

The J gene is TRBJ1-4, the V gene TRBV4-1; the D is unclear. Trimming shortened V by 2 bases and J by 4 bases, and 8 bases separated the two germline ends. The germline V gene has CDR1 MGHRA and CDR2 YSYEKL. This CDR3 contains 14 residues. DNA for the CDR3: TGCGCCAGCAGCCAACTTACATTTAATGAAAAACTGTTTTTT. It encodes CASSQLTFNEKLFF.

The table lists this clone with a few counts. Different DNA sequences within this sample yield the same CDR3. The chain uses TRBV6-5 and TRBJ1-2; 9 bases line up with TRBD1. This CDR3 has 13 amino acids. V lost 0 bases and J lost 8; bases outside the gene matches: 1. In germline, CDR1 is MNHEY, CDR2 SVGAGI. CDR3 nucleotides: TGTGCCAGCAGTTACTCGACAGGGGGAGGCTACACCTTC. Protein: CASSYSTGGGYTF.

The rearrangement links TRBV6-5 to TRBJ2-7; tentatively, D is TRBD1 (6 bases). Deletions cut 5 bases from V and 0 bases from J, with 8 bases between. The CDR3 is 13 amino acids. Germline V gene lookup returns CDR1 MNHEY and CDR2 SVGAGI. The CDR3, as DNA: TGTGCCAGCAGTCCGGACAGCTCCTACGAGCAGTACTTC. Amino acids: CASSPDSSYEQYF.

This chain connects TRBV5-8 to TRBJ1-2; perhaps TRBD1 as D (6 bases). This CDR3 is built from 15 residues. CDR1 and CDR2 from the germline V gene are SGHTS and YDEGEE. Deletions cut 3 bases from V and 3 bases from J, with 15 bases between. CDR3 protein: CASSSPGDIHYGYTF. The CDR3 DNA sequence: TGTGCCAGCAGCTCTCCAGGGGATATTCACTATGGCTACACCTTC.

The chain carries TRBV30 and TRBJ1-6; TRBD1 matches at 7 bases. The CDR3 contains 14 residues. Germline V gives CDR1 GTSNPN, CDR2 SVGIG (reference sequence). After removal of 1 base from V and 6 bases from J, the junction contained 3 bases not matched to a gene. The chain's CDR3 is CAWSGTGRNSPLHF. The CDR3 DNA follows: TGTGCCTGGAGTGGGACAGGTCGTAATTCACCCCTCCACTTT. Filled out from reference TRBV30 and TRBJ1-6, the complete variable domain reads SQTIHQWPATLVQPVGSPLSLECTVEGTSNPNLYWYRQAAGRGLQLLFYSVGIGQISSEVPQNLSASRPQDRQFILSSKKLLLSDSGFYLCAWSGTGRNSPLHFGNGTRLTVT.

This clone was seen more than once but under ten times. The chain uses TRBV6-1 and TRBJ2-7; D may be TRBD1 (6 bases). The V end was cut by 6 bases, the J end by 3 bases, with 9 bases between. Germline CDR1 is MNHNS and CDR2 is SASEGT. This CDR3 region has 12 residues. The CDR3 bases are TGTGCCAGCAGCAACAGGGACTACGAGCAGTACTTC. This sequence encodes CASSNRDYEQYF.

This clone was recorded once. The genes are TRBV5-1 and TRBJ2-2, with unresolved D. There are 13 residues in the CDR3. The V end lost 0 bases, the J end lost 5 bases, and 5 bases lay between the germline ends. Per the germline V gene, CDR1 is SGHRS and CDR2 is YFSETQ. The CDR3 region has the DNA TGCGCCAGCAGCTTGGTTCCGACCGGGGAGCTGTTTTTT. It translates to CASSLVPTGELFF.

This clone was observed a handful of times. Here the CDR3 DNA reads TGTGCCAGCAGCTTGGGGGGACAGGGAGAGTTTCAGCCCCAGCATTTT. This sequence encodes CASSLGGQGEFQPQHF. The genes are TRBV5-6 and TRBJ1-5; 9 bases agree with TRBD1. CDR1 and CDR2 from the germline V gene are SGHDT and YYEEEE. V shed 0 bases and J 6 bases; nucleotides not matched to a gene: 7. The CDR3 sequence is 16 residues long. The full variable domain, with the rest looked up from reference TRBV5-6 and TRBJ1-5, is DAGVTQSPTHLIKTRGQQVTLRCSPKSGHDTVSWYQQALGQGPQFIFQYYEEEERQRGNFPDRFSGHQFPNYSSELNVNALLLGDSALYLCASSLGGQGEFQPQHFGDGTRLSIL.

The V gene is TRBV5-6, the J gene TRBJ2-4, with TRBD1 matching 7 bases. CDR3 size: 13 residues. V was pared by 4 bases and J by 6 bases, with 4 bases of the junction left unmatched. CDR1 and CDR2 from the germline V gene are SGHDT and YYEEEE. CDR3 DNA: TGTGCCAGCAGCCGACAGGGTCCAAACATTCAGTACTTC. It yields the protein CASSRQGPNIQYF.

The count of this clone is one. V is TRBV7-2 and J is TRBJ2-7; D perhaps matches TRBD1 (5 bases). Germline CDR1 SGHTA, CDR2 FQGNSA. V was trimmed by 6 bases and J by 0 bases, leaving 12 bases between them. The CDR3 has 14 amino acids. In DNA, the CDR3 is TGTGCCAGCAGTCAGGGCCCCAGCTCCTACGAGCAGTACTTC. Its protein product is CASSQGPSSYEQYF.

J is TRBJ2-2 and V is TRBV2, with 8 bases that match TRBD2. Losses at the gene ends were 2 bases for V and 7 bases for J; bases not matched to a gene: 9. CDR1 and CDR2 (germline): SNHLY, FYNNEI. CDR3 length: 16 amino acids. Here the CDR3 DNA reads TGTGCCAGCAGTGAATTTGTTACCGCGGGGGGCGGGGAGCTGTTTTTT. This encodes CASSEFVTAGGGELFF.

In nucleotides, the CDR3 is TGTGCCAGCAGCATCGGACAGGTTAACACTGAAGCTTTCTTT. It is translated as CASSIGQVNTEAFF. The chain recombines TRBV7-9 with TRBJ1-1; 7 bases map to TRBD1. Germline V lookup: CDR1 SEHNR, CDR2 FQNEAQ (reference sequence). CDR3 size: 14 residues. After removal of 5 bases from V and 2 bases from J, the junction contained 5 bases not matched to a gene.

The V gene is TRBV19, the J gene TRBJ1-2; 9 nucleotides line up with TRBD1. V shed 4 bases and J 5 bases; nucleotides not matched to a gene: 8. The CDR3 is 15 residues long. Per germline, CDR1 LNHDA and CDR2 SQIVND (reference sequence). CDR3 DNA sequence: TGTGCCAGTAGTACTCATGACAGGGGGGAATATGGCTACACCTTC. Translated, it gives CASSTHDRGEYGYTF.

The CDR3 DNA reads TGTGCCAGCAGCCTCCCCTTCGGGACTGAAGCTTTCTTT. Translation: CASSLPFGTEAFF. The V call is TRBV5-4, the J call TRBJ1-1; no firm D call. Germline V gene sequence: CDR1 SGHNT, CDR2 YYREEE (reference sequence). The CDR3 loop spans 13 amino acids. V dropped 4 bases and J dropped 5 bases, with 12 bases sitting between them.

This chain connects TRBV29-1 to TRBJ1-1; D remains ambiguous. The germline CDR1 and CDR2 sequences are SQVTM and ANQGSEA. The V gene lost 6 bases and the J gene lost 1 base, with 9 bases spanning the gap. The CDR3 covers 12 residues. CDR3 coding DNA: TGCAGCGTATCTCCCGGGAACACTGAAGCTTTCTTT. This encodes CSVSPGNTEAFF. Drawing the rest from reference TRBV29-1 and TRBJ1-1, the complete variable domain is SAVISQKPSRDICQRGTSLTIQCQVDSQVTMMFWYRQQPGQSLTLIATANQGSEATYESGFVIDKFPISRPNLTFSTLTVSNMSPEDSSIYLCSVSPGNTEAFFGQGTRLTVV.

The chain joins TRBV4-1 to TRBJ1-2; 7 nucleotides agree with TRBD1. With 1 base clipped from V and 4 bases from J, the junction kept 6 bases outside the gene matches. The CDR3 consists of 15 residues. Germline V gene sequence: CDR1 MGHRA, CDR2 YSYEKL. In DNA form, the CDR3 reads TGCGCCAGCAGCCAAGCAAGGGGGCCCGCCTATGGCTACACCTTC. This translates into CASSQARGPAYGYTF.

This chain connects TRBV6-1 to TRBJ1-5; TRBD1 matches at 10 bases. J lost 4 bases, V lost 5 bases, and 5 bases had no gene match. Germline V gives CDR1 MNHNS, CDR2 SASEGT. The CDR3 totals 15 residues. Here the CDR3 DNA reads TGTGCCAGCAGTTGGACAGGGGGTCGGAATCAGCCCCAGCATTTT. This sequence encodes CASSWTGGRNQPQHF.

The rearrangement uses TRBV4-1 and TRBJ2-5, with 8 bases aligning to TRBD1. The end of the DNA fits TRBJ2-7 better, so the J call may be wrong. CDR1 MGHRA and CDR2 YSYEKL come from the germline V gene. The CDR3 spans 14 residues. The CDR3 bases are TGCGCCAGCAGCCAAGTGGACAGGGCCTACGAGCAGTACTTC. Residues: CASSQVDRAYEQYF.

This clone appeared once. The chain has TRBV2 and TRBJ1-2; TRBD1 aligns across 8 bases. The CDR3 extends over 13 amino acids. The germline V gene encodes CDR1 SNHLY and CDR2 FYNNEI. V shed 7 bases and J 1 base; nucleotides not matched to a gene: 2. The CDR3 region is CASIGQGNYGYTF. DNA for the CDR3: TGTGCCAGCATCGGACAGGGTAACTATGGCTACACCTTC.

This clone was recorded once. The rearrangement uses TRBV2 and TRBJ2-1; TRBD1 is a possible D gene (5 bases). Between the trimmed V and J ends, which lost 1 base and 1 base, there was a span of 8 bases. Germline assignment: CDR1 SNHLY and CDR2 FYNNEI. The CDR3 runs to 15 residues. The DNA of the CDR3 is TGTGCCAGCAGTGAAGGGCCAGGGTCCTACAATGAGCAGTTCTTC. This codes for CASSEGPGSYNEQFF.

This clone was seen a single time. The V call is TRBV9, the J call TRBJ2-7; the match to TRBD1 covers 10 bases. After removal of 3 bases from V and 1 base from J, the junction contained 7 bases not matched to a gene. The CDR3 loop spans 16 amino acids. Germline assignment: CDR1 SGDLS and CDR2 YYNGEE. As DNA, the CDR3 is TGTGCCAGCAGCGCAGGGACAGGGGCTGGGTCCTACGAGCAGTACTTC. The encoded protein is CASSAGTGAGSYEQYF.

The V and J genes are TRBV6-6 and TRBJ1-1; D call uncertain. Germline V lookup: CDR1 MNHNY, CDR2 SVGAGI (reference sequence). V lost 6 bases and J 0 bases, leaving 14 bases between the germline ends. The length of the CDR3 is 15 residues. The CDR3 nucleotides read TGTGCCAGCAGCGACGAGACTCGGATGAACACTGAAGCTTTCTTT. It translates to CASSDETRMNTEAFF.

The V gene is TRBV7-9, the J gene TRBJ1-1; tentatively, D is TRBD1 (5 bases). This CDR3 is 12 amino acids long. Germline CDR1 reads SEHNR; CDR2 reads FQNEAQ (reference sequence). The CDR3 region has the DNA TGTTCCTTGGGGGGGAAGAACACTGAAGCTTTCTTT. It encodes CSLGGKNTEAFF.

The gene calls are TRBV7-9 and TRBJ2-2; perhaps TRBD2 as D (7 bases). V shed 5 bases and J shed 0 bases, with 10 bases lying between them. Germline CDR1 is SEHNR and CDR2 is FQNEAQ (reference sequence). There are 15 residues in the CDR3. The CDR3 loop is CASSGGAPNTGELFF. The CDR3 DNA is TGTGCCAGCAGCGGGGGGGCCCCGAACACCGGGGAGCTGTTTTTT.

The V and J genes are TRBV28 and TRBJ2-3; the match to TRBD1 covers 8 bases. The V and J ends lost 1 base and 5 bases, in that order; junction bases with no gene match: 5. CDR3 length: 15 residues. Germline CDR1 MDHEN, CDR2 SYDVKM. The CDR3 is CASSLLQGAEDTQYF. The CDR3 nucleotides are TGTGCCAGCAGTTTATTGCAGGGGGCAGAAGATACGCAGTATTTT.